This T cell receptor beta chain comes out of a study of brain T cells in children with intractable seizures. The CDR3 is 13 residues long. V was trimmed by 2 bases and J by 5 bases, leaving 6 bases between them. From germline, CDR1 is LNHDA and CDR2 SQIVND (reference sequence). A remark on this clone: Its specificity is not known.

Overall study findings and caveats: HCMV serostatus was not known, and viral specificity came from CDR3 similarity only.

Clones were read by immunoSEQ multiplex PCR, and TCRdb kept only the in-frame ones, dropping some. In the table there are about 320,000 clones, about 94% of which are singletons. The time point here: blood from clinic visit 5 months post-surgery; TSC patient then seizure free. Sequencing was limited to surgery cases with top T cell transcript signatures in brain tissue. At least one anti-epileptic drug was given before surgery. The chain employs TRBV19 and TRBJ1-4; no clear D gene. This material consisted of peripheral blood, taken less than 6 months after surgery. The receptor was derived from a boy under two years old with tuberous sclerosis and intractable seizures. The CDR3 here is CASSIPQNEKLFF. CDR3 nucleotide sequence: TGTGCCAGTAGTATACCACAGAATGAAAAACTGTTTTTT.